Shown below are 21 T cell receptor beta chains from a single sample sequenced in a study of shared clonotypes between healthy human individuals (dated by TCRdb to the early 2020s). Libraries were prepared through the immunoSEQ multiplex PCR assay. In its TCRdb copy, this immuneACCESS table keeps in-frame sequences only and misses some clones. Where compared with another copy, unresolved V genes explain less than half of these, and the others have no known cause. Here the sample has about 800,000 clones; about 97% occur a single time. Less than 0.25% of the sample is taken by the ten largest. CD8 naive samples were obtained by positive selection for CCR7 among CD45RO-negative cells, yielding a CD45RA+CCR7+ population from which TemRA cells were excluded. Material: naive CD8+ T cells sorted from blood. Explained via the paper, the cell subset or site label denotes: CD45RA+CCR7+. The receptor set was obtained from a man under 40 in good health.

J is TRBJ2-3 and V is TRBV5-1; weak D call: TRBD2 (6 bases). CDR3 length: 16 amino acids. Trimming stripped 3 bases from V and 0 bases from J, with 14 bases between. CDR1 and CDR2 from the germline V gene are SGHRS and YFSETQ. The DNA for the CDR3 is TGCGCCAGCAGCTGGAGGGACGGAACAAGCACAGATACGCAGTATTTT. It codes for CASSWRDGTSTDTQYF.

The rearrangement joins TRBV2 to TRBJ2-7, with TRBD1 matching 9 bases. CDR1 and CDR2 from the germline V gene are SNHLY and FYNNEI. This CDR3 contains 12 residues. Here the CDR3 DNA reads TGTGTCTCCTTGGGACAGGGCTACGAGCAGTACTTC. Its translation is CVSLGQGYEQYF.

The rearrangement joins TRBV4-2 to TRBJ2-1, with 8 bases aligning to TRBD2. Trimming took 4 bases from V and 5 from J; bases not matched to a gene: 10. CDR1 and CDR2 (germline): LGHNA, YNFKEQ. The CDR3 contains 16 residues. The CDR3, as DNA: TGTGCCAGCAGCCTCGGGACTAGTGGGTTGAACAATGAGCAGTTCTTC. Translated: CASSLGTSGLNNEQFF.

The sample holds one count of this clone. This chain joins TRBV9 and TRBJ1-3, with 7 bases identical to TRBD1. Germline-derived CDR1 and CDR2 are SGDLS and YYNGEE. The ends lost 4 bases at V and 4 bases at J; junction bases unmatched: 5. The CDR3 loop spans 14 amino acids. For the CDR3, the DNA is TGTGCCAGCAGCAGACAGGGTCGGGGAAACACCATATATTTT. Translating gives CASSRQGRGNTIYF.

The V gene is TRBV27, the J gene TRBJ1-5; 7 bases fit TRBD1. This CDR3 has 14 amino acids. Germline CDR1 reads MNHEY; CDR2 reads SMNVEV (reference sequence). Losses at the gene ends were 10 bases for V and 1 base for J; bases not matched to a gene: 7. The CDR3 is CATATGRSNQPQHF. CDR3 in DNA: TGTGCCACCGCGACAGGGCGCAGCAATCAGCCCCAGCATTTT.

The V gene is TRBV11-2, the J gene TRBJ2-3; 13 positions match TRBD2. CDR1 SGHAT and CDR2 FQNNGV come from the germline V gene. This CDR3 region has 15 residues. The V gene end was trimmed by 6 bases and the J gene end by 2 bases; junction bases not matched to a gene: 2. The CDR3 region has the DNA TGTGCCAGCAGGGGACTAGCGGGAAACACAGATACGCAGTATTTT. Encoded protein: CASRGLAGNTDTQYF. Complete variable domain (other parts from reference TRBV11-2 and TRBJ2-3): EAGVAQSPRYKIIEKRQSVAFWCNPISGHATLYWYQQILGQGPKLLIQFQNNGVVDDSQLPKDRFSAERLKGVDSTLKIQPAKLEDSAVYLCASRGLAGNTDTQYFGPGTRLTVL.

This chain joins TRBV5-4 and TRBJ2-1; D is unresolved. Germline CDR1 is SGHNT and CDR2 is YYREEE (reference sequence). Trimming removed 1 base at V and 5 bases at J, with 10 bases between. The CDR3 length is 14 residues. Here the CDR3 reads CASSLFAGDNEQFF. In DNA, the CDR3 is TGTGCCAGCAGCTTGTTCGCCGGAGACAATGAGCAGTTCTTC. Full variable domain (outside the CDR3, taken from reference TRBV5-4 and TRBJ2-1): ETGVTQSPTHLIKTRGQQVTLRCSSQSGHNTVSWYQQALGQGPQFIFQYYREEENGRGNFPPRFSGLQFPNYSSELNVNALELDDSALYLCASSLFAGDNEQFFGPGTRLTVL.

This chain links TRBV4-2 with TRBJ2-1; 9 positions agree with TRBD2. The ends lost 0 bases at V and 10 bases at J; junction bases unmatched: 10. The CDR3 is 16 amino acids. Germline V gene sequence: CDR1 LGHNA, CDR2 YNFKEQ. In DNA form, the CDR3 reads TGTGCCAGCAGCCAAGATGGGTTAGCGGGAGTCAGAGAGCAGTTCTTC. It yields the protein CASSQDGLAGVREQFF.

As concerns this clone: Additional DNA sequences in this sample encode the identical CDR3. The genes are TRBV28 and TRBJ2-1; D not certain. V was clipped by 6 bases and J by 7 bases, with 4 bases between them. Germline loops: CDR1 MDHEN, CDR2 SYDVKM. CDR3 length equals 10 residues. The CDR3 coding sequence is TGTGCCAGCAGCCTAAATGAGCAGTTCTTC. Translating gives CASSLNEQFF.

The V call is TRBV28, the J call TRBJ2-7; D remains unclear. V lost 8 bases and J lost 2, with 16 bases in between. The CDR3 sequence is 14 residues long. Germline CDR1 is MDHEN and CDR2 is SYDVKM. In nucleotides, the CDR3 is TGTGCCAGCCGATTAAGATCCCTCCCCTACGAGCAGTACTTC. It translates to CASRLRSLPYEQYF.

This sequence joins TRBV6-1 and TRBJ2-3; D gene uncertain. The germline gives CDR1 MNHNS, CDR2 SASEGT. The CDR3 sequence is 15 residues long. V lost 1 base to trimming and J lost 0 bases, with 8 bases between them. The CDR3 nucleotides are TGTGCCAGCAGTGAAGACAGCACTAGCACAGATACGCAGTATTTT. Translating gives CASSEDSTSTDTQYF.

This chain joins TRBV27 and TRBJ2-2; D unresolved. Trimming stripped 3 bases from V and 1 base from J, with 21 bases between. The CDR3 covers 19 residues. The V gene's germline CDR1 is MNHEY and CDR2 SMNVEV (reference sequence). For the CDR3, the DNA is TGTGCCAGCAGTTTTAGAGGATCGCAGTTGGGCCAGAACACCGGGGAGCTGTTTTTT. This translates into CASSFRGSQLGQNTGELFF.

The chain recombines TRBV5-1 with TRBJ2-7, with 9 bases fitting TRBD1. Germline trimming cut 4 bases from V and 1 base from J; bases unmatched to any gene: 6. The CDR3 has 15 amino acids. CDR1 and CDR2 from the germline V gene are SGHRS and YFSETQ. The chain's CDR3 is CASSDTGGLSYEQYF. Written as DNA, the CDR3 is TGCGCCAGCAGCGATACAGGGGGCCTGTCCTACGAGCAGTACTTC.

The chain has TRBV6-1 and TRBJ2-1, with a weak D call TRBD1 (6 bases). The CDR3 is 12 amino acids. From germline, CDR1 is MNHNS and CDR2 SASEGT. V lost 6 bases, J lost 9 bases, and 12 bases lay in between. In DNA, the CDR3 is TGTGCCAGCAGCGTAGACAGGCTTGAGCAGTTCTTC. Encoded protein: CASSVDRLEQFF.

V is TRBV29-1 and J is TRBJ1-1; no reliable D call. CDR1 is SQVTM and CDR2 is ANQGSEA in the germline V gene. The CDR3 runs 11 residues. The V end lost 5 bases, the J end lost 6 bases, and 10 bases lay between the germline ends. CDR3 sequence: CSVIKGAEAFF. The CDR3 DNA sequence: TGCAGCGTTATAAAGGGCGCTGAAGCTTTCTTT. Together with reference TRBV29-1 and TRBJ1-1, the CDR3 gives the full variable domain: SAVISQKPSRDICQRGTSLTIQCQVDSQVTMMFWYRQQPGQSLTLIATANQGSEATYESGFVIDKFPISRPNLTFSTLTVSNMSPEDSSIYLCSVIKGAEAFFGQGTRLTVV.

This chain connects TRBV13 to TRBJ2-7, with D possibly matching TRBD2 (6 bases). This CDR3 has 14 residues. The germline CDR1 and CDR2 sequences are PRHDT and FYEKMQ (reference sequence). V dropped 5 bases and J dropped 4 bases, with 15 bases sitting between them. CDR3 sequence: CASSPGGREYEQYF. The CDR3 DNA sequence: TGTGCCAGCAGCCCCGGGGGAAGGGAGTACGAGCAGTACTTC. The variable domain in full, completed from reference TRBV13 and TRBJ2-7, reads AAGVIQSPRHLIKEKRETATLKCYPIPRHDTVYWYQQGPGQDPQFLISFYEKMQSDKGSIPDRFSAQQFSDYHSELNMSSLELGDSALYFCASSPGGREYEQYFGPGTRLTVT.

The chain's CDR3 is CASTHRDRGHEQYF. Here the CDR3 DNA reads TGTGCCAGCACTCACCGGGACAGGGGCCACGAGCAGTACTTC. The gene calls are TRBV7-9 and TRBJ2-7, with 10 positions matching TRBD1. The CDR3 contains 14 residues. Trimming at V came to 7 bases and at J to 5 bases, leaving 8 bases not matched to a gene. Germline V gene data show CDR1 as SEHNR and CDR2 as FQNEAQ (reference sequence). Variable domain in full (rest from reference TRBV7-9 and TRBJ2-7): DTGVSQNPRHKITKRGQNVTFRCDPISEHNRLYWYRQTLGQGPEFLTYFQNEAQLEKSRLLSDRFSAERPKGSFSTLEIQRTEQGDSAMYLCASTHRDRGHEQYFGPGTRLTVT.

The V gene is TRBV4-1, the J gene TRBJ2-7; D remains unclear. The length of the CDR3 is 14 residues. CDR1 MGHRA and CDR2 YSYEKL come from the germline V gene. V lost 0 bases to trimming and J lost 4 bases, with 10 bases between them. The CDR3 here is CASSQDQGNYEQYF. The CDR3 nucleotides read TGCGCCAGCAGCCAAGATCAAGGGAATTACGAGCAGTACTTC.

This chain uses TRBV27 with TRBJ2-5; 16 nucleotides line up with TRBD2. Trimming removed 5 bases from V and 5 bases from J; junction bases left unmatched: 20. Germline V lookup: CDR1 MNHEY, CDR2 SMNVEV (reference sequence). The CDR3 runs to 21 residues. In DNA, the CDR3 is TGTGCCAGCAGTAAAGGATTGGGACTAGCGGGAGGGGCAAGGCGTATGGAGACCCAGTACTTC. Translation: CASSKGLGLAGGARRMETQYF.

The rearrangement links TRBV11-2 to TRBJ2-7, with 13 bases that match TRBD2. CDR3 length equals 18 residues. Germline trimming cut 5 bases from V and 0 bases from J; bases unmatched to any gene: 10. The germline V gene has CDR1 SGHAT and CDR2 FQNNGV. CDR3 nucleotides: TGTGCCAGCAGCCCCCGACTAGCGGGAGGATTCAGCTCCTACGAGCAGTACTTC. Translation: CASSPRLAGGFSSYEQYF.

The chain is built from TRBV5-4 and TRBJ2-7, with D perhaps TRBD1 (5 bases). CDR1 and CDR2 (germline): SGHNT, YYREEE (reference sequence). The CDR3 extends over 13 amino acids. With 0 bases removed from V and 6 bases from J, the gap between germline ends came to 10 bases. The CDR3 bases are TGTGCCAGCAGCTTGGTAGGGGCCGCCGAGCAGTACTTC. This translates into CASSLVGAAEQYF.